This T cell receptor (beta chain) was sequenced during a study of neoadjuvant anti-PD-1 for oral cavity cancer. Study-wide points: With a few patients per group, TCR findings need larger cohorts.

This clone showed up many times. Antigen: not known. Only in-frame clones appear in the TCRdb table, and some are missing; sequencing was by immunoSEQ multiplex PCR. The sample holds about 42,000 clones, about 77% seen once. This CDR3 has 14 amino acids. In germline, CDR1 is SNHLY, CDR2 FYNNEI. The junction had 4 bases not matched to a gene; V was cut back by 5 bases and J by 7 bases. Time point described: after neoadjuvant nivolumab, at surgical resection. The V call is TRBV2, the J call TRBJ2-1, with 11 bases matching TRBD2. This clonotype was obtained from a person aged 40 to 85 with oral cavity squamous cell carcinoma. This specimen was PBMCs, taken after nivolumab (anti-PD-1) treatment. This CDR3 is CASSPLAGVNEQFF. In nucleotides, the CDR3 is TGTGCCAGCAGTCCACTAGCGGGAGTAAATGAGCAGTTCTTC.